This T cell receptor beta chain stems from a study of glioma-infiltrating T cells. General study points: Very few CDR3 sequences were shared between tissue and blood. Tissue-blood divergence was below expectation in non-neoplastic patients, above in gliomas.

Per germline, CDR1 KGHDR and CDR2 SFDVKD. The CDR3 is made up of 14 amino acids. After removal of 10 bases from V and 0 bases from J, the junction contained 8 bases not matched to a gene. Using RNA template, CDR3s of TCR alpha and beta were amplified with iRepertoire arm-PCR. Tissue mRNA or PBMC total RNA, roughly 85-450 ng, went into one-step reverse transcription and amplification. One entry per CDR3 protein, called by TCRdb with MiXCR from the multiplex PCR reads. The sample lists approximately 20,000 distinct CDR3 sequences; around 25% were seen once. This clonotype was observed many times. The antigen is undetermined.

This chain links TRBV24-1 with TRBJ2-7; 7 bases are shared with TRBD1. Sequenced material: glioma tissue, nonneoplastic brain tissue, or PBMCs (not recorded which). The TCR comes from a human donor with low-grade glioma or glioblastoma, undergoing nonglioma brain surgery, or in good health (not recorded which). CDR3 amino acids: CATRWDRSSYEQYF. As DNA, the CDR3 is TGTGCCACTCGGTGGGACAGAAGCTCCTACGAGCAGTACTTC.